The rows below give T cell receptor beta chains drawn from one sample of a study of T cells in localized non-small cell lung cancer. The repertoire was sequenced with immunoSEQ multiplex PCR; TCRdb's copy has only in-frame clones and lacks some. In the table there are over a thousand clones, about a third of which are singletons. Sequenced material: normal lung tissue next to the tumor, taken before any cancer treatment. The receptors originated from a man aged 35 to 69 with stage I squamous cell lung carcinoma. CDR3s include the opening cysteine and the closing phenylalanine or tryptophan. D genes are given only for firm matches. Some rows mark clone size as missing; the rest say once, few, many or name a class of expanded clone.

j_call d_call v_call clone_size cdr3_nt cdr3_aa
TRBJ1-3 . TRBV11-3 hyperexpanded TGTGCCAGCAGACTAGGACGGGGCTCTGGAAACACCATATATTTT CASRLGRGSGNTIYF
TRBJ1-1 . TRBV6-8 large TGTGCCAGCAGTGTAAGGAACACTGAAGCTTTCTTT CASSVRNTEAFF
TRBJ1-2 TRBD1 TRBV30 . TGTGCCTGGAGTTCCCGGACAGGGGAGCACACCTTC CAWSSRTGEHTF
TRBJ2-7 . TRBV6-8 . TGTGCCAGCAGGACGGGAAAAGGGGCCACCTACGAGCAGTACTTC CASRTGKGATYEQYF
TRBJ1-5 TRBD1 TRBV28 . TGTGCCAGCAGCGCCAGACAGGGACACCATCAGCCCCAGCATTTT CASSARQGHHQPQHF
TRBJ1-3 . TRBV11-3 once TGTGCCAGCAGCTTGGGTACTTCCCCAGGCAGCTCTGGAAACACCATATATTTT CASSLGTSPGSSGNTIYF
TRBJ2-7 . TRBV18 . TGTGCCAGCTCCCAGGGGGGCTCCTCCTACGAGCAGTACTTC CASSQGGSSYEQYF
TRBJ1-1 . TRBV29-1 hyperexpanded TGCAGCGGCCTCACTGCAGGGACTGAAGCTTTCTTT CSGLTAGTEAFF
TRBJ1-2 TRBD1 TRBV11-3 . TGTGCCAGCAGCTCCCCCAGGGGGAGCTATGGCTACACCTTC CASSSPRGSYGYTF
TRBJ2-7 TRBD1 TRBV6-8 few TGTGCCACCTTCGGACAGGGGGAGGAGCAGTACTTC CATFGQGEEQYF
TRBJ2-5 TRBD1 TRBV9 . TGTGCCAGCAGTAGTTGGGGACAGGGGCAAGAGACCCAGTACTTC CASSSWGQGQETQYF
TRBJ2-6 . TRBV11-3 . TGTGCCAGCACCTGGGGTGCGTCTGGGGCCAACGTCCTGACTTTC CASTWGASGANVLTF
TRBJ2-7 TRBD2 TRBV27 . TGTGCCAGCAGTTTACGTCTAGCGGGGGGGTACGAGCAGTACTTC CASSLRLAGGYEQYF